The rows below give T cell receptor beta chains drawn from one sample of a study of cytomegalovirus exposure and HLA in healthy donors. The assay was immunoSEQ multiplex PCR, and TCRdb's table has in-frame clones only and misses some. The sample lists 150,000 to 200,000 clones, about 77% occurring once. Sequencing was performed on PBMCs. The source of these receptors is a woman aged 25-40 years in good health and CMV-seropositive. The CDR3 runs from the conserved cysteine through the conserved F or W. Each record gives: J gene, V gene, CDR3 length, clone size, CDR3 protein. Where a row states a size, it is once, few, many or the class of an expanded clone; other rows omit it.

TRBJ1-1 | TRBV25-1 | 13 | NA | CASSRTGGPEAFF
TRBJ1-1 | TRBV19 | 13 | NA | CASRRVENTEAFF
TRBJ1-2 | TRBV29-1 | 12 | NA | CSVPDRGKGYTF
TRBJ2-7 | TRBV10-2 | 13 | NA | CAVRDSRSYEQYF
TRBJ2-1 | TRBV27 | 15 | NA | CATPRQPDTRNEQFF
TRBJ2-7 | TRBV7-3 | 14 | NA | CASSSGTGAGEQYF
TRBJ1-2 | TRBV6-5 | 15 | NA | CASSYSQLGGGGYTF
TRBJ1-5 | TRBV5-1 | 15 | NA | CASSSADSLGQPQHF
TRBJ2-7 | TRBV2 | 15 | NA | CASSEDSGSSYEQYF
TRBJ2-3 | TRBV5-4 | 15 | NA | CASSLGGARGDTQYF
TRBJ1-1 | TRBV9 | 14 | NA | CASSAQGGNTEAFF
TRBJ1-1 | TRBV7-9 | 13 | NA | CASKSDTDTEAFF
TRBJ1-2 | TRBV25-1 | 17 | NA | CASSPSTGGTSIYGYTF
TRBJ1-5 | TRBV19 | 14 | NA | CASRQEYSNQPQHF
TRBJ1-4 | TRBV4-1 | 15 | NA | CASSKTTGGNEKLFF
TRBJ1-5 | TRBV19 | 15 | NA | CASSGGTGGNQPQHF
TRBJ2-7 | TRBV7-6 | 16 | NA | CASSLGRDRPSYEQYF
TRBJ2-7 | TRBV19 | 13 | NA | CASKEGGRYEQYF
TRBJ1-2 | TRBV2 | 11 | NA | CASRAGLGYTF
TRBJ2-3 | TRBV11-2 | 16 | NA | CASSLERRPVVDTQYF
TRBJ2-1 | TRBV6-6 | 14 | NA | CASSTSGDYNEQFF
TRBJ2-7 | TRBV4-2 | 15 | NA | CASSQGTGITYEQYF
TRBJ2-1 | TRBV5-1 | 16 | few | CASSLGVGPTYNEQFF
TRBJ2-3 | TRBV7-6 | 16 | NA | CASSLRGSGSTDTQYF
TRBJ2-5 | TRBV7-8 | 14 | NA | CASSLSGRGKTQYF
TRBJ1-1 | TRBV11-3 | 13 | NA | CASSLSGGAEAFF
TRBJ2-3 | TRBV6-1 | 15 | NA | CAGRLLHTGTDTQYF
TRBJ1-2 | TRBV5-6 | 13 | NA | CASSLPANYGYTF
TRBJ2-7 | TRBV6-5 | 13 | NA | CASSRGNFYEQYF